Each of the 24 T cell receptor beta chains below was sequenced from the same sample in a study of blood T cell repertoires in COVID-19. The data were produced by immunoSEQ multiplex PCR, yet TCRdb's version contains in-frame clones alone and is incomplete. The profile shows hundreds of thousands of clones, 65% to 90% of them singletons. Source material: PBMCs or T cells enriched from blood (not recorded which). These receptors originate from a young man who had recovered from COVID-19.

The CDR3 DNA reads as TGTGCCAGCAGCGCCCAAAATCCAGGGCTGAAAAACATTCAGTACTTC. Translating it yields CASSAQNPGLKNIQYF. The chain couples TRBV13 to TRBJ2-4; possible D gene TRBD1, 5 bases. The CDR3 runs 16 residues. The V gene's germline CDR1 is PRHDT and CDR2 FYEKMQ (reference sequence). Trimming stripped 5 bases from V and 4 bases from J, with 18 bases between.

The chain employs TRBV24-1 and TRBJ2-5, with a tentative D call TRBD2 (6 bases). V shed 3 bases and J shed 2 bases, with 12 bases lying between them. Germline V gene data show CDR1 as KGHDR and CDR2 as SFDVKD. CDR3 size: 15 residues. In nucleotides, the CDR3 is TGTGCCACCAGTGATGTGACTAGGGGTCAAGAGACCCAGTACTTC. Its translation is CATSDVTRGQETQYF.

Only one count was recorded for this clone. The rearrangement joins TRBV5-1 to TRBJ2-6; D is possibly TRBD1 (6 bases). Germline values: CDR1 SGHRS, CDR2 YFSETQ. Between the trimmed V and J ends, which lost 4 bases and 0 bases, there was a span of 14 bases. The CDR3 contains 17 residues. The CDR3 loop reads CASSVRTVRSGANVLTF. CDR3 in DNA: TGCGCCAGCAGCGTCAGGACAGTCCGCTCTGGGGCCAACGTCCTGACTTTC.

The chain is built from TRBV7-2 and TRBJ1-1; D is perhaps TRBD1 (6 bases). Trimming removed 5 bases at V and 1 base at J, with 14 bases between. The CDR3 sequence is 15 residues long. The germline CDR1 and CDR2 sequences are SGHTA and FQGNSA. As DNA, the CDR3 is TGTGCCAGCAGCCCGGGACACATAACGAACACTGAAGCTTTCTTT. Encoded protein: CASSPGHITNTEAFF. Drawing the rest from reference TRBV7-2 and TRBJ1-1, the complete variable domain is GAGVSQSPSNKVTEKGKDVELRCDPISGHTALYWYRQSLGQGLEFLIYFQGNSAPDKSGLPSDRFSAERTGGSVSTLTIQRTQQEDSAVYLCASSPGHITNTEAFFGQGTRLTVV.

The V call is TRBV28, the J call TRBJ1-3; a possible D gene is TRBD1 (5 bases). The CDR3 extends over 15 amino acids. Germline lookup yields CDR1 MDHEN and CDR2 SYDVKM. V was clipped by 2 bases and J by 4 bases, with 12 bases between them. The CDR3 is CASSLPIYRGNTIYF. The CDR3 DNA is TGTGCCAGCAGTTTACCCATCTACAGGGGAAACACCATATATTTT.

V and J are TRBV7-2 and TRBJ1-4; D unresolved. The V gene lost 3 bases and the J gene lost 8 bases, with 13 bases spanning the gap. CDR1 is SGHTA, CDR2 FQGNSA, per germline. The CDR3 length is 14 residues. The CDR3 sequence: CASSFSTAGEKLFF. CDR3 DNA: TGTGCCAGCAGCTTCAGTACCGCGGGGGAAAAACTGTTTTTT.

The chain carries TRBV12-5 and TRBJ2-2; 13 bases fit TRBD2. The CDR3 consists of 16 residues. Germline V CDR1 and CDR2: LGHNT, FRNRAP. V lost 7 bases to trimming and J lost 6 bases; unmatched junction nucleotides: 8. The CDR3 sequence is CASARTSGSGSGELFF. DNA for the CDR3: TGTGCTAGTGCCCGGACTAGCGGGAGTGGCTCCGGGGAGCTGTTTTTT. Full variable domain (outside the CDR3, taken from reference TRBV12-5 and TRBJ2-2): DARVTQTPRHKVTEMGQEVTMRCQPILGHNTVFWYRQTMMQGLELLAYFRNRAPLDDSGMPKDRFSAEMPDATLATLKIQPSEPRDSAVYFCASARTSGSGSGELFFGEGSRLTVL.

J is TRBJ1-6 and V is TRBV5-1; 9 bases match TRBD1. After removal of 4 bases from V and 9 bases from J, the junction contained 8 bases not matched to a gene. The CDR3 has 15 residues. Germline CDR1 reads SGHRS; CDR2 reads YFSETQ. The CDR3 nucleotides read TGCGCCAGCAGCGGGGACGGGACAGGGATTTCACCCCTCCACTTT. As protein: CASSGDGTGISPLHF.

This rearrangement joins TRBV4-1 to TRBJ2-7; 8 bases are a match to TRBD2. Losses at the gene ends were 3 bases for V and 4 bases for J; bases not matched to a gene: 8. CDR3 length equals 15 residues. The germline CDR1 and CDR2 sequences are MGHRA and YSYEKL. The CDR3 DNA reads TGCGCCAGCAGCCACAATTACGGGGGGGCTTACGAGCAGTACTTC. Its protein product is CASSHNYGGAYEQYF.

The J gene is TRBJ2-7, the V gene TRBV3-1 (or the pseudogene TRBV3-2), with TRBD1 matching over 7 bases. This CDR3 contains 14 residues. V dropped 2 bases and J dropped 5; count of bases not matched to a gene: 6. CDR1 and CDR2 (germline): LGHDT, YNNKEL (reference sequence). CDR3 nucleotides: TGTGCCAGCAGCCAACCCGGGACAGCCCACGAGCAGTACTTC. It specifies CASSQPGTAHEQYF.

The CDR3 DNA reads TGTGCCTGGGGACTAGCGGGGGGTTCCAGCACAGATACGCAGTATTTT. Its translation is CAWGLAGGSSTDTQYF. The chain employs TRBV30 and TRBJ2-3; TRBD2 agrees at 14 bases. With 5 bases clipped from V and 0 bases from J, the junction kept 4 bases outside the gene matches. Looked up from germline, CDR1 is GTSNPN and CDR2 is SVGIG (reference sequence). The CDR3 is 16 amino acids. The whole variable domain, filled in from reference TRBV30 and TRBJ2-3, reads SQTIHQWPATLVQPVGSPLSLECTVEGTSNPNLYWYRQAAGRGLQLLFYSVGIGQISSEVPQNLSASRPQDRQFILSSKKLLLSDSGFYLCAWGLAGGSSTDTQYFGPGTRLTVL.

The rearrangement joins TRBV13 to TRBJ2-2; TRBD1 matches at 7 bases. Germline values: CDR1 PRHDT, CDR2 FYEKMQ (reference sequence). The V gene end was trimmed by 5 bases and the J gene end by 3 bases; junction bases not matched to a gene: 6. This CDR3 region has 15 residues. DNA for the CDR3: TGTGCCAGCAGCGACAGGGTCTTGTACACCGGGGAGCTGTTTTTT. Its protein product is CASSDRVLYTGELFF. Full variable domain (remainder filled in from reference TRBV13 and TRBJ2-2): AAGVIQSPRHLIKEKRETATLKCYPIPRHDTVYWYQQGPGQDPQFLISFYEKMQSDKGSIPDRFSAQQFSDYHSELNMSSLELGDSALYFCASSDRVLYTGELFFGEGSRLTVL.

The chain couples TRBV18 to TRBJ1-6; D possibly corresponds to TRBD1 (5 bases). V was cut by 3 bases and J by 2 bases, with 11 bases left in between. The CDR3 contains 16 residues. CDR1 KGHSH and CDR2 LQKENI come from the germline V gene. The CDR3 reads CASSPLQGPYNSPLHF. CDR3 nucleotides: TGTGCCAGCTCACCCCTCCAGGGCCCCTATAATTCACCCCTCCACTTT.

The chain carries TRBV27 and TRBJ2-7; D remains ambiguous. The CDR3 sequence is 14 residues long. Germline V CDR1 and CDR2: MNHEY, SMNVEV (reference sequence). The V gene lost 0 bases and the J gene lost 6 bases, with 12 bases spanning the gap. CDR3 sequence reads: CASSLSPRSREQYF. CDR3 DNA: TGTGCCAGCAGTTTATCGCCGAGATCCCGCGAGCAGTACTTC.

The sample holds one count of this clone. The chain uses TRBV11-2 and TRBJ2-1, with a possible D match to TRBD2 (5 bases). Trimming removed 5 bases at V and 3 bases at J, with 14 bases between. The CDR3 has 15 amino acids. Germline loops: CDR1 SGHAT, CDR2 FQNNGV. This CDR3 reads CASSPQIAGYNEQFF. The CDR3 DNA is TGTGCCAGCAGCCCCCAAATTGCGGGCTACAATGAGCAGTTCTTC.

V and J are TRBV9 and TRBJ2-3; the match to TRBD2 covers 10 bases. Germline V lookup: CDR1 SGDLS, CDR2 YYNGEE. This CDR3 spans 16 amino acids. The junction had 11 bases not matched to a gene; V was cut back by 4 bases and J by 6 bases. The CDR3 here is CASSPPSGRAVDTQYF. The CDR3 nucleotides read TGTGCCAGCAGCCCCCCCAGCGGGAGGGCCGTCGATACGCAGTATTTT.

V usage is TRBV19 and J usage is TRBJ2-1, with TRBD2 matching 13 bases. The CDR3 covers 18 residues. V shed 4 bases, J shed 1 base, and the junction held 7 bases outside the gene matches. The germline gives CDR1 LNHDA, CDR2 SQIVND (reference sequence). CDR3 sequence reads: CASSRRGTSGMSYNEQFF. In nucleotides, the CDR3 is TGTGCCAGTAGTAGGAGGGGGACTAGCGGGATGTCCTACAATGAGCAGTTCTTC.

The gene calls are TRBV3-1 (or the pseudogene TRBV3-2) and TRBJ1-4, with TRBD1 matching over 9 bases. The V and J ends lost 1 base and 6 bases, in that order; junction bases with no gene match: 18. Germline assignment: CDR1 LGHDT and CDR2 YNNKEL (reference sequence). The CDR3 is 20 amino acids. This chain's CDR3 is CASSQVVSLIRDREHEKLFF. CDR3 nucleotide sequence: TGTGCCAGCAGCCAAGTCGTTTCCCTGATCCGGGACAGGGAACATGAAAAACTGTTTTTT.

This sequence joins TRBV4-2 and TRBJ1-6; 8 positions match TRBD1. V lost 5 bases and J lost 7; bases outside the gene matches: 10. Germline CDR1 reads LGHNA; CDR2 reads YNFKEQ. The CDR3 has 16 residues. This CDR3 is CASSSGQGEPNSPLHF. Here the CDR3 DNA reads TGTGCCAGCAGCTCAGGACAGGGTGAACCCAATTCACCCCTCCACTTT.

This chain uses TRBV3-1 (or the pseudogene TRBV3-2) with TRBJ1-2; D is unresolved. The CDR3 contains 16 residues. Trimming cost V 4 bases and J 4 bases, with 19 bases left between them. CDR1 LGHDT and CDR2 YNNKEL come from the germline V gene (reference sequence). The chain's CDR3 is CASSLTGGGRAYGYTF. The CDR3 DNA follows: TGTGCCAGCAGCCTAACTGGTGGAGGGAGGGCCTATGGCTACACCTTC.

The J gene is TRBJ2-3, the V gene TRBV7-8; possibly TRBD2 for D (6 bases). Germline values: CDR1 SGHVS, CDR2 FQNEAQ. V was pared by 1 base and J by 0 bases, with 14 bases between. The CDR3 has 17 residues. CDR3 protein: CASSLVVGGRSTDTQYF. CDR3 sequence (DNA): TGTGCCAGCAGCTTAGTGGTGGGGGGAAGAAGCACAGATACGCAGTATTTT. The full variable domain, completed using reference TRBV7-8 and TRBJ2-3, is GAGVSQSPRYKVAKRGQDVALRCDPISGHVSLFWYQQALGQGPEFLTYFQNEAQLDKSGLPSDRFFAERPEGSVSTLKIQRTQQEDSAVYLCASSLVVGGRSTDTQYFGPGTRLTVL.

This clone has just a few counts. V and J are TRBV14 and TRBJ2-7; D is unclear. This CDR3 contains 13 residues. Germline CDR1 is SGHDN and CDR2 is FVKESK. Deletions cut 1 base from V and 6 bases from J, with 10 bases between. CDR3 protein: CASSQGQIIEQYF. CDR3 in DNA: TGTGCCAGCAGCCAAGGGCAGATTATCGAGCAGTACTTC.

CDR3 residues: CASSGTSEGYNEQFF. CDR3 bases: TGTGCCAGCAGTGGGACTAGCGAGGGGTACAATGAGCAGTTCTTC. The chain carries TRBV6-4 and TRBJ2-1; TRBD2 matches at 9 bases. Per germline, CDR1 MRHNA and CDR2 SNTAGT. This CDR3 is built from 15 residues. The trim removed 4 bases at V and 4 bases at J, leaving 5 bases unmatched.

The chain links TRBV6-5 to TRBJ1-4, with 8 positions matching TRBD1. The CDR3 is 14 amino acids. Germline lookup yields CDR1 MNHEY and CDR2 SVGAGI. The V segment lost 6 bases and the J segment 8 bases; nucleotides outside the gene matches: 8. CDR3 nucleotide sequence: TGTGCCAGCAGAAGGACAGGGTGGGAGGAAAAACTGTTTTTT. Translation gives CASRRTGWEEKLFF.